One and the same sample provided the 28 T cell receptor beta chains below, sequenced in a study of identical twins. In TCRdb, the 5' RACE reads were re-called with MiXCR into one record per CDR3 protein. The repertoire holds about 340,000 distinct CDR3 sequences, with over 9% as singletons. The sample also formed part of further work on yellow fever vaccine responses in identical twins.

Sequencing input: CD8+ T cells sorted from blood. The receptors stem from a woman aged 18-29 years in good health.

This clonotype turned up a few times. J is TRBJ2-5 and V is TRBV5-6, with D possibly TRBD1 on 5 matching bases. CDR3 length: 17 residues. Between the trimmed V and J ends, which lost 1 base and 2 bases, there was a span of 18 bases. CDR1 is SGHDT, CDR2 YYEEEE, per germline. CDR3 residues: CASSLWVRAGKQETQYF. The DNA for the CDR3 is TGTGCCAGCAGCTTGTGGGTTAGGGCAGGGAAACAAGAGACCCAGTACTTC.

The CDR3 DNA reads as TGCAGCGTTGAAGGAGGGGATGAGGAGGGAAACACTGAAGCTTTCTTT. As protein: CSVEGGDEEGNTEAFF. V and J are TRBV29-1 and TRBJ1-1, with D tentatively TRBD1 (5 bases). The CDR3 length is 16 residues. The germline CDR1 and CDR2 sequences are SQVTM and ANQGSEA. Trimming took 1 base from V and 2 from J, leaving 17 bases between them.

This clonotype was detected only a few times. The genes are TRBV5-5 and TRBJ1-2; the D is unclear. This CDR3 region has 15 residues. V was shortened by 4 bases and J by 3 bases, with 16 bases between the two germline ends. The germline V gene encodes CDR1 SGHKS and CDR2 YYEKEE (reference sequence). As DNA, the CDR3 is TGTGCCAGCAGCGGGGAGGCAGCGAATTACTATGGCTACACCTTC. Its translation: CASSGEAANYYGYTF.

This clonotype turned up a few times. The chain joins TRBV7-9 to TRBJ2-7, with TRBD2 matching over 8 bases. Trimming removed 3 bases from V and 1 base from J; junction bases left unmatched: 5. Germline lookup yields CDR1 SEHNR and CDR2 FQNEAQ (reference sequence). The CDR3 is 15 amino acids. DNA for the CDR3: TGTGCCAGCAGCTTTTCGACTAGCGCGTCCTACGAGCAGTACTTC. Encoded protein: CASSFSTSASYEQYF.

In this sample, this clonotype turned up many times. DNA of the CDR3: TGTGCCAGCAGCCAAGGTTTGCAGGAGCAGTTCTTC. Translated, it gives CASSQGLQEQFF. The rearrangement links TRBV3-1 to TRBJ2-1, with D uncertain. Germline V gene lookup returns CDR1 LGHDT and CDR2 YNNKEL (reference sequence). The CDR3 is 12 amino acids. Trimming stripped 1 base from V and 10 bases from J, with 8 bases between.

Written as DNA, the CDR3 is TGTGCCAGCAACAGGGACACAGCCTACAATGAGCAGTTCTTC. Translated, it gives CASNRDTAYNEQFF. The J gene is TRBJ2-1, the V gene TRBV28, with D tentatively TRBD1 (6 bases). Germline V CDR1 and CDR2: MDHEN, SYDVKM. The ends were cut back, 7 bases at V and 2 bases at J, with 12 bases in the middle. The CDR3 length is 14 residues.

This clonotype appeared a few times. This sequence joins TRBV27 and TRBJ2-1; 8 nucleotides agree with TRBD2. CDR1 is MNHEY, CDR2 SMNVEV, per germline (reference sequence). The CDR3 consists of 11 residues. The V and J ends lost 6 bases and 15 bases, in that order; junction bases with no gene match: 7. The CDR3 sequence is CASSVAGRAFF. The CDR3, as DNA: TGTGCCAGCAGCGTAGCGGGGAGGGCGTTCTTC.

This sequence joins TRBV2 and TRBJ2-1; TRBD2 matches at 8 bases. Germline loops: CDR1 SNHLY, CDR2 FYNNEI. This CDR3 region has 15 residues. J was trimmed by 4 bases and V by 4 bases; bases with no gene match: 6. The CDR3 DNA reads TGTGCCAGCAGTGGCGGGCGGGGGGCATACAATGAGCAGTTCTTC. This sequence encodes CASSGGRGAYNEQFF. Combining the CDR3 with reference TRBV2 and TRBJ2-1 gives the whole variable domain EPEVTQTPSHQVTQMGQEVILRCVPISNHLYFYWYRQILGQKVEFLVSFYNNEISEKSEIFDDQFSVERPDGSNFTLKIRSTKLEDSAMYFCASSGGRGAYNEQFFGPGTRLTVL.

This clonotype was counted only a few times. The chain is built from TRBV7-8 and TRBJ2-1; D is possibly TRBD2 (5 bases). The CDR3 loop spans 14 amino acids. The V end was cut by 2 bases, the J end by 8 bases, with 13 bases between. Per germline, CDR1 SGHVS and CDR2 FQNEAQ. CDR3 sequence reads: CASSLIGVRDEQFF. CDR3 coding DNA: TGTGCCAGCAGCTTAATCGGGGTGCGGGATGAGCAGTTCTTC.

This clonotype came up a few times. The chain uses TRBV7-9 and TRBJ2-1; maybe TRBD1 (6 bases). CDR3 length equals 13 residues. CDR1 and CDR2 from the germline V gene are SEHNR and FQNEAQ (reference sequence). Trimming took 4 bases from V and 7 from J, leaving 11 bases between them. The CDR3 region is CASSSTGSNEQFF. In nucleotides, the CDR3 is TGTGCCAGCAGCTCAACAGGGTCAAATGAGCAGTTCTTC.

This clonotype was counted a few times. The chain uses TRBV12-3 or TRBV12-4 and TRBJ2-5; the match to TRBD1 covers 8 bases. V lost 6 bases to trimming and J lost 6 bases; unmatched junction nucleotides: 6. The CDR3 length is 13 residues. CDR3: CASSLFRGQTQYF. The CDR3 DNA follows: TGTGCCAGCAGCCTCTTCAGGGGGCAGACCCAGTACTTC.

This chain connects TRBV13 to TRBJ2-5; TRBD2 agrees at 7 bases. CDR1 and CDR2 from the germline V gene are PRHDT and FYEKMQ (reference sequence). There are 16 residues in the CDR3. V was clipped by 4 bases and J by 5 bases; unmatched bases: 13. This chain's CDR3 is CASSSSSSGERETQYF. The DNA for the CDR3 is TGTGCCAGCAGCTCAAGTTCTAGCGGAGAACGGGAGACCCAGTACTTC.

J is TRBJ2-7 and V is TRBV2, with D possibly called TRBD1 or TRBD2 (6 bases each). This CDR3 has 12 amino acids. Germline V gene sequence: CDR1 SNHLY, CDR2 FYNNEI. V shed 9 bases and J shed 3 bases, with 12 bases lying between them. CDR3 bases: TGTGCCAGTAAGGGGGGCCGCTACGAGCAGTACGTC. This translates into CASKGGRYEQYV.

V and J are TRBV9 and TRBJ2-1; 9 bases map to TRBD2. Trimming took 3 bases from V and 8 from J; bases not matched to a gene: 15. Germline V gene lookup returns CDR1 SGDLS and CDR2 YYNGEE. The CDR3 has 17 residues. Here the CDR3 DNA reads TGTGCCAGCAGCGGACCAACTAGCGGGCCGAGAGGGGATGAGCAGTTCTTC. This codes for CASSGPTSGPRGDEQFF.

CDR3: CASTLVRVGTEAFF. DNA for the CDR3: TGTGCCAGCACCCTAGTGAGGGTTGGCACTGAAGCTTTCTTT. The J gene is TRBJ1-1, the V gene TRBV6-1; D not resolved. Germline CDR1 MNHNS, CDR2 SASEGT. V was trimmed by 7 bases and J by 4 bases, leaving 16 bases between them. This CDR3 has 14 residues.

This chain connects TRBV27 to TRBJ2-1; perhaps TRBD2 as D (6 bases). CDR3 length equals 13 residues. Germline V CDR1 and CDR2: MNHEY, SMNVEV (reference sequence). V lost 3 bases and J lost 6, with 9 bases in between. In nucleotides, the CDR3 is TGTGCCAGCAGTTTCATGGGGGGCAATGAGCAGTTCTTC. Protein sequence: CASSFMGGNEQFF.

This clonotype was counted between two and nine times. The CDR3 coding sequence is TGTGCCAGCAGCTCTAATAGTGCGGATCAGCCCCAGCATTTT. Amino acids: CASSSNSADQPQHF. The chain recombines TRBV9 with TRBJ1-5; D is unresolved. The CDR3 consists of 14 residues. Germline V gene data show CDR1 as SGDLS and CDR2 as YYNGEE. V lost 4 bases and J 5 bases, leaving 13 bases between the germline ends.

This clonotype was counted a few times. The J gene is TRBJ2-7, the V gene TRBV4-1; 9 nucleotides align to TRBD1. The length of the CDR3 is 14 residues. The V gene end was trimmed by 4 bases and the J gene end by 3 bases; junction bases not matched to a gene: 4. Germline loops: CDR1 MGHRA, CDR2 YSYEKL. In DNA, the CDR3 is TGCGCCAGCAGCCCAAGACAGGGGGACTACGAGCAGTACGTC. It codes for CASSPRQGDYEQYV.

This rearrangement joins TRBV28 to TRBJ2-1; D may match TRBD1 or TRBD2 (6 bases each). V lost 7 bases and J lost 8, with 12 bases in between. The CDR3 runs to 12 residues. CDR1 and CDR2 from the germline V gene are MDHEN and SYDVKM. CDR3 bases: TGTGCCAGCAACCAGGAGGGGGATGAGCAGTTCTTC. Protein sequence: CASNQEGDEQFF.

A few counts support this clonotype. The V gene is TRBV3-1, the J gene TRBJ1-3; tentative D call: TRBD1 (5 bases). There are 14 residues in the CDR3. Germline V CDR1 and CDR2: LGHDT, YNNKEL (reference sequence). Trimming left V 2 bases short and J 2 bases short, with 7 bases between. The CDR3 sequence is CASSQQGPGNTIYF. The CDR3 nucleotides read TGTGCCAGCAGCCAACAGGGACCTGGAAACACCATATATTTT.

At least ten counts were recorded for this clonotype. Germline is not matched at one junction end, which may reflect a read error. This sequence joins TRBV9 and TRBJ1-1; D is perhaps TRBD1 (6 bases). From germline, CDR1 is SGDLS and CDR2 YYNGEE. This CDR3 is built from 14 residues. For the CDR3, the DNA is TGTGCCAGCAGTGTAGGACAGATGAACACTGAAGCTTTCTTT. Translating it yields CASSVGQMNTEAFF.

The table lists this clonotype with a few counts. The chain is built from TRBV29-1 and TRBJ1-3; 7 positions match TRBD1. CDR1 SQVTM and CDR2 ANQGSEA come from the germline V gene. V trimming: 4 bases; J trimming: 0 bases; junction bases outside the gene matches: 3. The CDR3 is 14 residues long. The DNA of the CDR3 is TGCAGCGTTGGACAGGGAAACTCTGGAAACACCATATATTTT. Translated: CSVGQGNSGNTIYF.

This clonotype was counted only a few times. The chain is built from TRBV20-1 and TRBJ2-1; possible D gene TRBD2, 6 bases. CDR1 and CDR2 from the germline V gene are DFQATT and SNEGSKA (reference sequence). This CDR3 has 15 amino acids. V gave up 2 bases and J gave up 7 bases, with 18 bases separating them. CDR3 protein: CSARLQGRGWNEQFF. The CDR3 DNA follows: TGCAGTGCTAGACTGCAAGGACGGGGGTGGAATGAGCAGTTCTTC.

The chain joins TRBV28 to TRBJ1-6; D is uncertain. This CDR3 has 15 amino acids. V was trimmed by 6 bases and J by 0 bases, leaving 9 bases between them. The germline CDR1 and CDR2 sequences are MDHEN and SYDVKM. The CDR3 DNA is TGTGCCAGCAGGGTAGGGAGCTCCTATAATTCACCCCTCCACTTT. Translation: CASRVGSSYNSPLHF. Full variable domain (rest looked up from reference TRBV28 and TRBJ1-6): DVKVTQSSRYLVKRTGEKVFLECVQDMDHENMFWYRQDPGLGLRLIYFSYDVKMKEKGDIPEGYSVSREKKERFSLILESASTNQTSMYLCASRVGSSYNSPLHFGNGTRLTVT.

This clonotype was detected only a few times. The CDR3 sequence is CASSDGRAGNNEQFF. In DNA form, the CDR3 reads TGTGCCAGCAGTGACGGTAGAGCGGGAAATAATGAGCAGTTCTTC. V and J are TRBV6-4 and TRBJ2-1; 7 bases line up with TRBD2. The V gene's germline CDR1 is MRHNA and CDR2 SNTAGT. Trimming removed 2 bases from V and 7 bases from J; junction bases left unmatched: 8. The CDR3 has 15 residues.

This clonotype has a handful of counts. The V and J genes are TRBV2 and TRBJ2-1; D call uncertain. The CDR3 loop spans 14 amino acids. Germline CDR1 is SNHLY and CDR2 is FYNNEI. The V end lost 7 bases, the J end lost 6 bases, and 16 bases lay between the germline ends. The DNA of the CDR3 is TGTGCCAGCACCCCCTCAGACCTACGCAATGAGCAGTTCTTC. It yields the protein CASTPSDLRNEQFF.

This clonotype was detected a few times. The chain links TRBV5-1 to TRBJ1-5, with a tentative D call TRBD1 (5 bases). CDR1 and CDR2 (germline): SGHRS, YFSETQ. With 2 bases removed from V and 3 bases from J, the gap between germline ends came to 12 bases. The CDR3 consists of 15 residues. The chain's CDR3 is CASSFTGGVNQPQHF. The CDR3 DNA is TGCGCCAGCAGCTTCACCGGGGGGGTCAATCAGCCCCAGCATTTT.

This chain links TRBV7-2 with TRBJ2-7; D is ambiguous. CDR3 length: 14 residues. With 6 bases removed from V and 3 bases from J, the gap between germline ends came to 15 bases. Germline V CDR1 and CDR2: SGHTA, FQGNSA. The CDR3: CASSSDGQIYEQYF. The DNA of the CDR3 is TGTGCCAGCAGTTCCGATGGCCAGATCTACGAGCAGTACTTC.